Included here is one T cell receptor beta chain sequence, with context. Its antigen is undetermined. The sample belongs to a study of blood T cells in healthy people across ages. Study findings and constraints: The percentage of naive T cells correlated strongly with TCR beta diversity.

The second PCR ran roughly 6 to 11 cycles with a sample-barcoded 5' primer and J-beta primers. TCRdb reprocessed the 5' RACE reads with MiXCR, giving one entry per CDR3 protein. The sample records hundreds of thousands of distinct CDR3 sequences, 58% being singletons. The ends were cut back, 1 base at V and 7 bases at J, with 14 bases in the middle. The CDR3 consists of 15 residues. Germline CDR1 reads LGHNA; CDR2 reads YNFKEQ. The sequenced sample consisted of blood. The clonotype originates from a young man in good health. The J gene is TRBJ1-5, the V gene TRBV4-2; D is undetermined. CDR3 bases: TGTGCCAGCAGCCAAGTCCTTCCGGCCGGGCAGCCCCAGCATTTT. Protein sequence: CASSQVLPAGQPQHF.